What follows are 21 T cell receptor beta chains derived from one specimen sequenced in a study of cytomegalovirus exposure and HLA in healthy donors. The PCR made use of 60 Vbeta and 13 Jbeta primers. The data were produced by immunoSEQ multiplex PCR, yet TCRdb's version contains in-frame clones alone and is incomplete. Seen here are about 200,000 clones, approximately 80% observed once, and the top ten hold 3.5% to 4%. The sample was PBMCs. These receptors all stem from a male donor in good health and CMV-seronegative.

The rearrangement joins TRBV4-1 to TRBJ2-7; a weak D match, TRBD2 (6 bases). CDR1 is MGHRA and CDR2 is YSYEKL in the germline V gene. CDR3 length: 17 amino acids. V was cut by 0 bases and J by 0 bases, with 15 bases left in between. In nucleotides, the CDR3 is TGCGCCAGCAGCCAAGAAGGCCGGGCTAGCGCCTCCTACGAGCAGTACTTC. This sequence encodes CASSQEGRASASYEQYF.

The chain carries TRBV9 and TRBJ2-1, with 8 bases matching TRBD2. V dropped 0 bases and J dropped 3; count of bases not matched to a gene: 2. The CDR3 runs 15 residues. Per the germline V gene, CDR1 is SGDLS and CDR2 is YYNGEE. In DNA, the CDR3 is TGTGCCAGCAGCGTAGATCTAGCGGGCTACAATGAGCAGTTCTTC. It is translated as CASSVDLAGYNEQFF.

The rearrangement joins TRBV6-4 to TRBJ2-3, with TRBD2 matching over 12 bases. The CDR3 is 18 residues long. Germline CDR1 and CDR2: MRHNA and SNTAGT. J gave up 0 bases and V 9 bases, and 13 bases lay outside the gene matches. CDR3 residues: CARAVLAGGACSTDTQYF. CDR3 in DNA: TGTGCCAGAGCAGTACTAGCGGGAGGCGCGTGTAGCACAGATACGCAGTATTTT.

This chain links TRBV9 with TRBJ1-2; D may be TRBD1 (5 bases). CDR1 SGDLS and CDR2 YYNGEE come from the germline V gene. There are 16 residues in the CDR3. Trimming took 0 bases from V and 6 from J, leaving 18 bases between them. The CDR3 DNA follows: TGTGCCAGCAGCGTAGAGATATTCCAGGGTTGGAATGGCTACACCTTC. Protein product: CASSVEIFQGWNGYTF.

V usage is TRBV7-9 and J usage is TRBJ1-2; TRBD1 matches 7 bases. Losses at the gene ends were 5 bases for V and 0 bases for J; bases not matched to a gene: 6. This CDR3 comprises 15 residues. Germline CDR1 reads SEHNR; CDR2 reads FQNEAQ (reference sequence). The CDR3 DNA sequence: TGTGCCAGCAGCGGGGGACAGAGCCCTAACTATGGCTACACCTTC. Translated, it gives CASSGGQSPNYGYTF.

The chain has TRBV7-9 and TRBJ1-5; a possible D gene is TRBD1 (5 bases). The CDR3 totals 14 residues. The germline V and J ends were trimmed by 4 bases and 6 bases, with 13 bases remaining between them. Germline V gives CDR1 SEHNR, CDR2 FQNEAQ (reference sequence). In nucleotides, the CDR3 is TGTGCCAGCAGCTCCAGTTTCGGGGGTCAGCCCCAGCATTTT. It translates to CASSSSFGGQPQHF.

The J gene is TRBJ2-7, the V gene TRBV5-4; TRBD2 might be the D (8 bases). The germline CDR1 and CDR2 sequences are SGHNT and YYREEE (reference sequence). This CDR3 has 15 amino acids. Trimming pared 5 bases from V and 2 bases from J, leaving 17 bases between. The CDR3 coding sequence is TGTGCCAGCAGTCCGGGGGGGGACAGAACCTACGAGCAGTACTTC. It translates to CASSPGGDRTYEQYF.

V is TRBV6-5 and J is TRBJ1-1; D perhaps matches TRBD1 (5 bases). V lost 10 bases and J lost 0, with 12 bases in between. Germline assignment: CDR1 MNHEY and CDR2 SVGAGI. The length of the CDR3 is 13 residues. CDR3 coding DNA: TGTGCCACCAAGACAGCTATGAACACTGAAGCTTTCTTT. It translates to CATKTAMNTEAFF.

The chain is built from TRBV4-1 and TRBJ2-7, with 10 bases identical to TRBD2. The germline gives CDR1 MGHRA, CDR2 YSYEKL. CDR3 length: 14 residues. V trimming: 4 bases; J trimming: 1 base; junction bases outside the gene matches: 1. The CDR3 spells CASSLLAGSYEQYF. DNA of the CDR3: TGCGCCAGCAGCCTACTAGCGGGGTCCTACGAGCAGTACTTC.

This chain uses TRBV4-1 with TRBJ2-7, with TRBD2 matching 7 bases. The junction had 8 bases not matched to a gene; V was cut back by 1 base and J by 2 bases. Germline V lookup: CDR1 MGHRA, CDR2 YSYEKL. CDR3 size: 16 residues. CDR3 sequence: CASSQGGGGKTYEQYF. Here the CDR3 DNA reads TGCGCCAGCAGCCAAGGGGGCGGGGGAAAAACCTACGAGCAGTACTTC.

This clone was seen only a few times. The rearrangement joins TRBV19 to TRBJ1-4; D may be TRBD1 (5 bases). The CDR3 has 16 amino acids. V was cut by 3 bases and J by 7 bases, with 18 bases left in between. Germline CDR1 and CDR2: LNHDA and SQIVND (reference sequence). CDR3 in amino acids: CASSIWGGARGEKLFF. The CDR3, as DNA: TGTGCCAGTAGTATCTGGGGCGGTGCAAGAGGTGAAAAACTGTTTTTT.

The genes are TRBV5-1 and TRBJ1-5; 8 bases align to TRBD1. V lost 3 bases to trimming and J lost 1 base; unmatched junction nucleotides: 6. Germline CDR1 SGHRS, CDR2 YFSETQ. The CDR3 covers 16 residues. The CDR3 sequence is CASSSDRVESNQPQHF. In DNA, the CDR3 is TGCGCCAGCAGCTCGGACAGGGTCGAGAGCAATCAGCCCCAGCATTTT.

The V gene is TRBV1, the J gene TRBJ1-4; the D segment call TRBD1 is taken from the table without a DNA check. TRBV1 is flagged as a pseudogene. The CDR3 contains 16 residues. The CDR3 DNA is TGCACCAGCAGCCAAGGGATGAAGGGGCCTAATGAAAAACTGTTTTTT. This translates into CTSSQGMKGPNEKLFF.

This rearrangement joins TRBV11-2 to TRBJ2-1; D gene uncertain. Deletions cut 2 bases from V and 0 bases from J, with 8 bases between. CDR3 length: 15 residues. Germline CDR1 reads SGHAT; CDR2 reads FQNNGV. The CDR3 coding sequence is TGTGCCAGCAGCTTAAACAGTTACTCCTACAATGAGCAGTTCTTC. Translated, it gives CASSLNSYSYNEQFF. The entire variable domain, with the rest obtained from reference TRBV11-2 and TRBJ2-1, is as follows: EAGVAQSPRYKIIEKRQSVAFWCNPISGHATLYWYQQILGQGPKLLIQFQNNGVVDDSQLPKDRFSAERLKGVDSTLKIQPAKLEDSAVYLCASSLNSYSYNEQFFGPGTRLTVL.

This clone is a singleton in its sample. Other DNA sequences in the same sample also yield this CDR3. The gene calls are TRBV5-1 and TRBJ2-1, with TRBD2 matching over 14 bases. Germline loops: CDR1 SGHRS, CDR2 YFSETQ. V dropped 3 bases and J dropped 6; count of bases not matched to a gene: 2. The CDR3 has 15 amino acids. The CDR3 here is CASSSGLAGVNEQFF. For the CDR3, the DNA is TGCGCCAGCAGCTCGGGACTAGCGGGGGTCAATGAGCAGTTCTTC.

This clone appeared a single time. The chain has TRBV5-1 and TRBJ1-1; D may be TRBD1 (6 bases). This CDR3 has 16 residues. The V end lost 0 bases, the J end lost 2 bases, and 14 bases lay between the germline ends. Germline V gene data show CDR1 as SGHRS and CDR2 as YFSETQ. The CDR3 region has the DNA TGCGCCAGCAGCTTGGTAGGCAGGGGCGAAAACACTGAAGCTTTCTTT. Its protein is CASSLVGRGENTEAFF.

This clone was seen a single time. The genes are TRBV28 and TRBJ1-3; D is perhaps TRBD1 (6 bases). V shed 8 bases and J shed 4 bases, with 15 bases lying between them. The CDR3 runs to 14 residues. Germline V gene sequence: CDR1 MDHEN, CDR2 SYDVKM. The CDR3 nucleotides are TGTGCCAGCGCGTTTGGGGGGGCGGGAAACACCATATATTTT. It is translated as CASAFGGAGNTIYF.

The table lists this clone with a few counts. In nucleotides, the CDR3 is TGTGCCAGTGTCTACTCTGGAAACACCATATATTTT. This encodes CASVYSGNTIYF. V is TRBV6-5 and J is TRBJ1-3; D is undetermined. This CDR3 is built from 12 residues. Trimming removed 9 bases from V and 0 bases from J, with 6 bases in between. Germline assignment: CDR1 MNHEY and CDR2 SVGAGI.

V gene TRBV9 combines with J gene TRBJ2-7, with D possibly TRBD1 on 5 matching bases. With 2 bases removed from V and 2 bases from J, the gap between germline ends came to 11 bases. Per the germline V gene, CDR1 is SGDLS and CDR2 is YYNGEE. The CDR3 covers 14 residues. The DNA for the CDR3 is TGTGCCAGCAGCGTCCTCGACAGAGCCTACGAGCAGTACTTC. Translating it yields CASSVLDRAYEQYF.

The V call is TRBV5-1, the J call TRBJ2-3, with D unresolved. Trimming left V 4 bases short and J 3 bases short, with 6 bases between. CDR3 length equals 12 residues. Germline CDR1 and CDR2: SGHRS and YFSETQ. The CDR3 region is CASSPETDTQYF. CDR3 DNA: TGCGCCAGCAGCCCAGAAACAGATACGCAGTATTTT.

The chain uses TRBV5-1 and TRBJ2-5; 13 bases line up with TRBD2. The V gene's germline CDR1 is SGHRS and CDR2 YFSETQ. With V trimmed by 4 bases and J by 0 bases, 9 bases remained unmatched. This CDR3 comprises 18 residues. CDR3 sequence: CASSTGLAGALYQETQYF. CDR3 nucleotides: TGCGCCAGCAGCACAGGACTAGCGGGAGCCTTGTACCAAGAGACCCAGTACTTC.